The next 24 T cell receptor beta chains were all read from a single sample in a study of PD-1 and CTLA-4 blockade in melanoma. The repertoire was sequenced with immunoSEQ multiplex PCR; TCRdb's copy has only in-frame clones and lacks some. The sample carries 20,000 or so clones, approximately 88% recorded once. This sample comprised CD8+ T cells from peripheral blood, obtained before anti-PD-1 treatment. These receptors all come from a human donor with melanoma.

The chain uses TRBV5-6 and TRBJ2-3, with 7 nucleotides matching TRBD1. V shed 0 bases, J shed 4 bases, and the junction held 2 bases outside the gene matches. Germline V lookup: CDR1 SGHDT, CDR2 YYEEEE. The CDR3 totals 14 residues. The DNA of the CDR3 is TGTGCCAGCAGCTTGGGGGGACAGTCAGATACGCAGTATTTT. It specifies CASSLGGQSDTQYF.

The genes are TRBV6-2 or TRBV6-3 and TRBJ1-5, with a possible D match to TRBD1 (6 bases). V dropped 5 bases and J dropped 3 bases, with 14 bases sitting between them. The CDR3 sequence is 15 residues long. Germline-derived CDR1 and CDR2 are MNHEY and SVGEGT. The CDR3 coding sequence is TGTGCCAGCAGTCTATGGGACACTTACAATCAGCCCCAGCATTTT. Protein product: CASSLWDTYNQPQHF.

The V call is TRBV19, the J call TRBJ1-2; D ambiguous. This CDR3 contains 16 residues. The ends were cut back, 0 bases at V and 3 bases at J, with 14 bases in the middle. The germline gives CDR1 LNHDA, CDR2 SQIVND (reference sequence). CDR3 coding DNA: TGTGCCAGTAGTATAGATCGGCGAAACCTTCACTATGGCTACACCTTC. Its translation: CASSIDRRNLHYGYTF.

This chain connects TRBV19 to TRBJ1-4; D might be TRBD1 (5 bases). V shed 7 bases and J shed 3 bases, with 15 bases lying between them. The CDR3 contains 15 residues. Germline CDR1 and CDR2: LNHDA and SQIVND (reference sequence). The CDR3 DNA is TGTGCCAGTACCCCAAGAAGGGACCCTAATGAAAAACTGTTTTTT. It encodes CASTPRRDPNEKLFF. The whole variable domain, remainder taken from reference TRBV19 and TRBJ1-4, is DGGITQSPKYLFRKEGQNVTLSCEQNLNHDAMYWYRQDPGQGLRLIYYSQIVNDFQKGDIAEGYSVSREKKESFPLTVTSAQKNPTAFYLCASTPRRDPNEKLFFGSGTQLSVL.

The chain has TRBV28 and TRBJ2-6; tentative D call: TRBD1 (6 bases). The germline V gene has CDR1 MDHEN and CDR2 SYDVKM. The CDR3 has 16 amino acids. Trimming shortened V by 5 bases and J by 1 base, and 12 bases separated the two germline ends. CDR3 in amino acids: CASSPRDISGANVLTF. The CDR3 DNA reads as TGTGCCAGCAGTCCCCGGGACATTTCTGGGGCCAACGTCCTGACTTTC.

The chain carries TRBV24-1 and TRBJ1-1; 7 bases agree with TRBD1. The CDR3 spans 14 residues. Germline V lookup: CDR1 KGHDR, CDR2 SFDVKD. After removal of 4 bases from V and 4 bases from J, the junction contained 5 bases not matched to a gene. CDR3 DNA: TGTGCCACCAGTGACCGGGACAGCCCCACTGAAGCTTTCTTT. Protein product: CATSDRDSPTEAFF.

DNA of the CDR3: TGTGCCAGCAGCTCGGATGGCGTAGGGTTTCGGACCCAGTACTTC. Amino acids: CASSSDGVGFRTQYF. The chain joins TRBV7-9 to TRBJ2-5; D is undetermined. Germline V gene sequence: CDR1 SEHNR, CDR2 FQNEAQ (reference sequence). The CDR3 sequence is 15 residues long. Trimming removed 4 bases from V and 7 bases from J, with 19 bases in between.

The rearrangement links TRBV27 to TRBJ1-6; 9 bases match TRBD1. In germline, CDR1 is MNHEY, CDR2 SMNVEV (reference sequence). V shed 6 bases, J shed 0 bases, and the junction held 3 bases outside the gene matches. This CDR3 is 16 amino acids long. CDR3 amino acids: CASRQGAGSYNSPLHF. The CDR3 coding sequence is TGTGCCAGCAGACAGGGGGCTGGCTCCTATAATTCACCCCTCCACTTT.

This clone was counted once. This chain joins TRBV13 and TRBJ1-4; 8 bases fit TRBD1. CDR3 length equals 16 residues. Germline trimming cut 0 bases from V and 7 bases from J; bases unmatched to any gene: 7. In germline, CDR1 is PRHDT, CDR2 FYEKMQ (reference sequence). CDR3 region: CASSLGGTGGVEKLFF. CDR3 in DNA: TGTGCCAGCAGCTTAGGGGGGACAGGCGGTGTTGAAAAACTGTTTTTT.

This clone was observed once. The J gene is TRBJ1-5, the V gene TRBV5-8, with a possible D match to TRBD1 (5 bases). This CDR3 region has 15 residues. The germline gives CDR1 SGHTS, CDR2 YDEGEE. V was shortened by 4 bases and J by 2 bases, with 13 bases between the two germline ends. The CDR3 nucleotides are TGTGCCAGCAGCCTAAGGACGGGGGGCAATCAGCCCCAGCATTTT. This translates into CASSLRTGGNQPQHF.

The V gene is TRBV6-2 or TRBV6-3, the J gene TRBJ2-5, with D possibly being TRBD2 (6 bases). Germline lookup yields CDR1 MNHEY and CDR2 SVGEGT. V was shortened by 4 bases and J by 1 base, with 16 bases between the two germline ends. The CDR3 has 16 amino acids. CDR3 sequence reads: CASSLWGLGLQETQYF. The CDR3 coding sequence is TGTGCCAGCAGTTTATGGGGACTCGGTCTCCAAGAGACCCAGTACTTC.

V usage is TRBV28 and J usage is TRBJ1-2; D gene uncertain. The CDR3 totals 14 residues. Trimming pared 5 bases from V and 4 bases from J, leaving 14 bases between. Germline loops: CDR1 MDHEN, CDR2 SYDVKM. In DNA form, the CDR3 reads TGTGCCAGCAGTCCCCCATACGGATTCTATGGCTACACCTTC. It yields the protein CASSPPYGFYGYTF.

The J gene is TRBJ2-1, the V gene TRBV5-1; D possibly corresponds to TRBD2 (6 bases). The V gene lost 0 bases and the J gene lost 10 bases, with 8 bases spanning the gap. CDR1 is SGHRS and CDR2 is YFSETQ in the germline V gene. The CDR3 sequence is 12 residues long. This CDR3 is CASSLGGAEQFF. CDR3 bases: TGCGCCAGCAGCTTGGGCGGGGCCGAGCAGTTCTTC.

V and J are TRBV3-1 (or the pseudogene TRBV3-2) and TRBJ2-7; D is unclear. Germline values: CDR1 LGHDT, CDR2 YNNKEL (reference sequence). V lost 3 bases, J lost 5 bases, and 17 bases lay in between. This CDR3 comprises 15 residues. CDR3 sequence (DNA): TGTGCCAGCAGCCACACTCGTGGGAAGGTCCACGAGCAGTACTTC. Translation gives CASSHTRGKVHEQYF.

This chain joins TRBV7-9 and TRBJ2-3; possibly TRBD1 or TRBD2 for D (6 bases each). Trimming stripped 5 bases from V and 4 bases from J, with 13 bases between. CDR1 and CDR2 (germline): SEHNR, FQNEAQ (reference sequence). CDR3 length equals 14 residues. CDR3 in DNA: TGTGCCAGCAGCCCCCGGGGGCAGCCAGATACGCAGTATTTT. The encoded protein is CASSPRGQPDTQYF.

The gene calls are TRBV30 and TRBJ2-3; D is ambiguous. In germline, CDR1 is GTSNPN, CDR2 SVGIG (reference sequence). This CDR3 comprises 12 residues. The ends were cut back, 0 bases at V and 6 bases at J, with 7 bases in the middle. Here the CDR3 reads CAWSVGADTQYF. CDR3 nucleotide sequence: TGTGCCTGGAGTGTAGGAGCGGATACGCAGTATTTT. The variable domain in full, completed from reference TRBV30 and TRBJ2-3, reads SQTIHQWPATLVQPVGSPLSLECTVEGTSNPNLYWYRQAAGRGLQLLFYSVGIGQISSEVPQNLSASRPQDRQFILSSKKLLLSDSGFYLCAWSVGADTQYFGPGTRLTVL.

This clone was picked up one time. This chain uses TRBV28 with TRBJ1-4; perhaps TRBD1 as D (6 bases). Germline assignment: CDR1 MDHEN and CDR2 SYDVKM. The CDR3 has 13 residues. The V end was cut by 2 bases, the J end by 8 bases, with 9 bases between. The CDR3, as DNA: TGTGCCAGCAGTTTAGAGGGGGGAGAAAAACTGTTTTTT. The encoded protein is CASSLEGGEKLFF. The entire variable domain, with the rest obtained from reference TRBV28 and TRBJ1-4, is as follows: DVKVTQSSRYLVKRTGEKVFLECVQDMDHENMFWYRQDPGLGLRLIYFSYDVKMKEKGDIPEGYSVSREKKERFSLILESASTNQTSMYLCASSLEGGEKLFFGSGTQLSVL.

The J gene is TRBJ1-2, the V gene TRBV5-1, with D perhaps TRBD1 (6 bases). V lost 4 bases to trimming and J lost 8 bases, with 21 bases between them. This CDR3 contains 15 residues. The germline CDR1 and CDR2 sequences are SGHRS and YFSETQ. The CDR3 coding sequence is TGCGCCAGCAGCCTCATCTCGGGGGCCCAGGGAGGCTACACCTTC. Encoded protein: CASSLISGAQGGYTF.

This clone has only one observation. The chain links TRBV11-2 to TRBJ2-7, with no clear D. V lost 3 bases and J 2 bases, leaving 8 bases between the germline ends. Germline V CDR1 and CDR2: SGHAT, FQNNGV. The CDR3 is made up of 13 amino acids. The CDR3 is CASSFGWAYEQYF. The CDR3 DNA follows: TGTGCCAGCAGCTTTGGGTGGGCCTACGAGCAGTACTTC.

J is TRBJ1-2 and V is TRBV7-9; weak D call: TRBD1 (5 bases). Trimming took off 1 base at V and 3 bases at J, with 21 bases between the two ends. The CDR3 totals 18 residues. The germline V gene has CDR1 SEHNR and CDR2 FQNEAQ (reference sequence). The CDR3 loop reads CASSLGVGGTALDYGYTF. The CDR3 DNA is TGTGCCAGCAGCTTAGGGGTGGGGGGAACCGCGTTGGACTATGGCTACACCTTC.

V and J are TRBV11-3 and TRBJ1-2; no firm D call. Trimming stripped 2 bases from V and 7 bases from J, with 8 bases between. The CDR3 sequence is 12 residues long. CDR1 is SGHNT and CDR2 is YENEEA in the germline V gene. The CDR3 nucleotides are TGTGCCAGCAGCTTATCCGGGAGTGGCTACACCTTC. It specifies CASSLSGSGYTF.

This CDR3 is CASSFRQSHEKLFF. In DNA, the CDR3 is TGTGCCAGCAGTTTTCGACAGTCCCATGAAAAACTGTTTTTT. The chain uses TRBV27 and TRBJ1-4, with D possibly being TRBD1 (5 bases). The V gene lost 3 bases and the J gene lost 6 bases, with 11 bases spanning the gap. The CDR3 has 14 amino acids. CDR1 and CDR2 (germline): MNHEY, SMNVEV (reference sequence).

The V and J genes are TRBV19 and TRBJ1-1; a weak D match, TRBD1 (5 bases). The V gene's germline CDR1 is LNHDA and CDR2 SQIVND (reference sequence). Deletions cut 8 bases from V and 0 bases from J, with 10 bases between. This CDR3 region has 13 residues. The CDR3 nucleotides read TGTGCCAGTCGGGACGGCTTGAACACTGAAGCTTTCTTT. This sequence encodes CASRDGLNTEAFF. The full variable domain, with the rest looked up from reference TRBV19 and TRBJ1-1, is DGGITQSPKYLFRKEGQNVTLSCEQNLNHDAMYWYRQDPGQGLRLIYYSQIVNDFQKGDIAEGYSVSREKKESFPLTVTSAQKNPTAFYLCASRDGLNTEAFFGQGTRLTVV.

CDR3 coding DNA: TGTGCCAGCAGCCTAAGAGACAGCTCCTACGAGCAGTACTTC. Protein: CASSLRDSSYEQYF. The chain links TRBV28 to TRBJ2-7; D possibly corresponds to TRBD1 (5 bases). The length of the CDR3 is 14 residues. The V gene's germline CDR1 is MDHEN and CDR2 SYDVKM. With 6 bases removed from V and 0 bases from J, the gap between germline ends came to 12 bases.